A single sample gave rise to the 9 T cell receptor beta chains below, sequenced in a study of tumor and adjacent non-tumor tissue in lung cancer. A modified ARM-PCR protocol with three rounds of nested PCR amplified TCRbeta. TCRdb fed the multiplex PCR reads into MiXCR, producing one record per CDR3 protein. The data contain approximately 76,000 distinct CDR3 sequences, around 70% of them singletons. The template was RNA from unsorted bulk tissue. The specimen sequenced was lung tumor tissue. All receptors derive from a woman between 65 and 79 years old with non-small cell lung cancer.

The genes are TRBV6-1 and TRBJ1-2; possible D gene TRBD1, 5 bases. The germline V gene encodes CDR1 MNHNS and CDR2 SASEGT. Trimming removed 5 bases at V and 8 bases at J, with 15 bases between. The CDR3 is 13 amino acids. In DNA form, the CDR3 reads TGTGCCAGCAGTATAATGGACTGGGACGGCTACACCTTC. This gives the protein CASSIMDWDGYTF.

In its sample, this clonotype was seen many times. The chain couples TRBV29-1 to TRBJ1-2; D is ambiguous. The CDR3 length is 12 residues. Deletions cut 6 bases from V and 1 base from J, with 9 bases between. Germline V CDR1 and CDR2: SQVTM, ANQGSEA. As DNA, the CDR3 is TGCAGCGTGCTCCGGTATAACTATGGCTACACCTTC. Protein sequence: CSVLRYNYGYTF. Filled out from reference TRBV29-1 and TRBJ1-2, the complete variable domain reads SAVISQKPSRDICQRGTSLTIQCQVDSQVTMMFWYRQQPGQSLTLIATANQGSEATYESGFVIDKFPISRPNLTFSTLTVSNMSPEDSSIYLCSVLRYNYGYTFGSGTRLTVV.

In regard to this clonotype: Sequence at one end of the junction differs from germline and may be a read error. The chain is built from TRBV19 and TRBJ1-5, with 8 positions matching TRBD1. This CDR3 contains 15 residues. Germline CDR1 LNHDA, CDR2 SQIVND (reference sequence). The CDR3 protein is CASSIDRDRSKPQHF. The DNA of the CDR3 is TGTGCCAGTAGTATAGATCGGGACAGGAGTAAGCCCCAGCACTTT.

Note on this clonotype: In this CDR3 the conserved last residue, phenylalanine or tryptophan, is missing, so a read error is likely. The CDR3, as DNA: TGTGCCAGCAGAAGGGCGGTGGTGGATGAGCAGTTCTCC. Amino acids: CASRRAVVDEQFS. The chain has TRBV7-8 and TRBJ2-1, with D hard to call. The CDR3 contains 13 residues. The V and J ends lost 6 bases and 8 bases respectively, with 14 bases between them. Germline-derived CDR1 and CDR2 are SGHVS and FQNEAQ.

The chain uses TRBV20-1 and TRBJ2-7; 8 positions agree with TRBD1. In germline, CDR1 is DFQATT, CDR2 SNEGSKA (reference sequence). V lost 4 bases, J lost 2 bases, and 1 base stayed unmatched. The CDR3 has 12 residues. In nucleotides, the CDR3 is TGCAGTGCTAAGGACAGGGCCTACGAGCAGTACTTC. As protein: CSAKDRAYEQYF.

The CDR3 nucleotides are TGTGCCAGCAGTATACTTCACAGGGGGACCCTCACAGATACGCAGCATTTT. Its protein product is CASSILHRGTLTDTQHF. The J gene is TRBJ2-3, the V gene TRBV28, with 8 positions matching TRBD1. The J call may be mistaken, given a closer DNA end match to TRBJ1-5. The length of the CDR3 is 17 residues. CDR1 and CDR2 (germline): MDHEN, SYDVKM.

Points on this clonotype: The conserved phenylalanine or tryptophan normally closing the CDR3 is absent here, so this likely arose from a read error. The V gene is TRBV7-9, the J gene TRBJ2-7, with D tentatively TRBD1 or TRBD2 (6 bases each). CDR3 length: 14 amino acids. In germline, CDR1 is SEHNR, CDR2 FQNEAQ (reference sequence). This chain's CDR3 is CASSYRDGGYQQYL. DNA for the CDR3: TGTGCCAGCAGCTACCGGGACGGGGGCTACCAGCAGTACCTT.

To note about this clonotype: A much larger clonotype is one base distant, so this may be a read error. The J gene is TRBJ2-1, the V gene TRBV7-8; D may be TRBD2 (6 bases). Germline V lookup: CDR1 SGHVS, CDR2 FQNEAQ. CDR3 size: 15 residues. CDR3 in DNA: TGTGCCAGGAGCTTCGGACTAATCCTCTACAATGAGCAGTTCTTC. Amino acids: CARSFGLILYNEQFF.

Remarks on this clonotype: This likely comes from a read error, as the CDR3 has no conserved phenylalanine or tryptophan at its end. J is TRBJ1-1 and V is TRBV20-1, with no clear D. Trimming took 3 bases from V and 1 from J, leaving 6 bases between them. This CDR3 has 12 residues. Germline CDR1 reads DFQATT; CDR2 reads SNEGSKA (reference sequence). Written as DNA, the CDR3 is TGCAGTGCTAGGGCCACGAACACTGAAGCTTTCTCT. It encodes CSARATNTEAFS.